These 20 T cell receptor beta chains were sequenced from one sample in a study of cytomegalovirus exposure and HLA in healthy donors. The repertoire was sequenced with immunoSEQ multiplex PCR; TCRdb's copy has only in-frame clones and lacks some. The sample has about 160,000 clones, 85% to 90% seen once. The sequenced sample consisted of PBMCs. These receptors were taken from a man aged 18 to 30 in good health and CMV-seronegative.

This chain connects TRBV7-8 to TRBJ1-5, with 8 bases identical to TRBD1. The CDR3 has 14 amino acids. The V and J ends lost 5 bases and 6 bases, in that order; junction bases with no gene match: 6. The V gene's germline CDR1 is SGHVS and CDR2 FQNEAQ. CDR3 region: CASSRTGLGQPQHF. The DNA for the CDR3 is TGTGCCAGCAGCAGGACAGGGTTAGGTCAGCCCCAGCATTTT.

The chain carries TRBV6-1 and TRBJ1-5; 12 positions match TRBD1. CDR3 length equals 15 residues. V shed 7 bases, J shed 5 bases, and the junction held 6 bases outside the gene matches. Germline V CDR1 and CDR2: MNHNS, SASEGT. The CDR3: CASTWDRGLDQPQHF. The CDR3 nucleotides are TGTGCCAGCACTTGGGACAGGGGGCTGGATCAGCCCCAGCATTTT.

The chain carries TRBV5-1 and TRBJ2-5, with D possibly matching TRBD1 (6 bases). The ends were cut back, 4 bases at V and 3 bases at J, with 10 bases in the middle. Germline CDR1 reads SGHRS; CDR2 reads YFSETQ. The CDR3 covers 13 residues. CDR3 sequence: CASSLNREETQYF. The DNA for the CDR3 is TGCGCCAGCAGCCTTAACAGGGAAGAGACCCAGTACTTC.

This clone came up once. The chain is built from TRBV14 and TRBJ1-3; possible D gene TRBD1, 5 bases. The length of the CDR3 is 15 residues. V gave up 2 bases and J gave up 0 bases, with 8 bases separating them. Germline loops: CDR1 SGHDN, CDR2 FVKESK. The CDR3 here is CASSQTGPSGNTIYF. The DNA for the CDR3 is TGTGCCAGCAGCCAAACAGGCCCCTCTGGAAACACCATATATTTT.

The CDR3 DNA follows: TGTGCCAGCAGTTTTGACAGGGGTACTAGCACAGATACGCAGTATTTT. Encoded protein: CASSFDRGTSTDTQYF. The rearrangement uses TRBV27 and TRBJ2-3, with 8 positions matching TRBD1. The germline V gene encodes CDR1 MNHEY and CDR2 SMNVEV (reference sequence). The V and J ends lost 3 bases and 0 bases, in that order; junction bases with no gene match: 5. The CDR3 is 16 amino acids.

The chain couples TRBV19 to TRBJ2-6, with 12 positions matching TRBD1. The CDR3 has 17 residues. The V segment lost 5 bases and the J segment 4 bases; nucleotides outside the gene matches: 6. Looked up from germline, CDR1 is LNHDA and CDR2 is SQIVND (reference sequence). DNA for the CDR3: TGTGCCAGTAGTCTGGGACAGGGGGCGCGGGGGGCCAACGTCCTGACTTTC. Translated: CASSLGQGARGANVLTF.

The J gene is TRBJ2-2, the V gene TRBV2; D is unclear. Trimming shortened V by 4 bases and J by 2 bases, and 11 bases separated the two germline ends. This CDR3 comprises 15 residues. Looked up from germline, CDR1 is SNHLY and CDR2 is FYNNEI. For the CDR3, the DNA is TGTGCCAGCAGTGTTGGCTCCTCAAACACCGGGGAGCTGTTTTTT. This codes for CASSVGSSNTGELFF.

The chain is built from TRBV27 and TRBJ1-1; 9 nucleotides align to TRBD1. The CDR3 has 14 residues. Germline V gene lookup returns CDR1 MNHEY and CDR2 SMNVEV (reference sequence). The J segment lost 3 bases and the V segment lost 6 bases, leaving 5 bases of the junction unmatched. CDR3 sequence: CASRYRGLHTEAFF. The CDR3 DNA follows: TGTGCCAGCAGATACAGGGGGCTCCACACTGAAGCTTTCTTT.

This clone was seen just once. The genes are TRBV30 and TRBJ1-2; the D gene is possibly TRBD1 (5 bases). Germline CDR1 and CDR2: GTSNPN and SVGIG (reference sequence). The ends were cut back, 1 base at V and 4 bases at J, with 13 bases in the middle. The CDR3 sequence is 14 residues long. The CDR3: CAWSGSGGGYGYTF. The DNA for the CDR3 is TGTGCCTGGAGTGGATCGGGGGGTGGCTATGGCTACACCTTC.

The V gene is TRBV5-4, the J gene TRBJ2-7, with 8 bases fitting TRBD2. Germline V gene sequence: CDR1 SGHNT, CDR2 YYREEE (reference sequence). V shed 5 bases and J 3 bases; nucleotides not matched to a gene: 7. This CDR3 has 14 amino acids. The CDR3 region is CASSLSGSIYEQYF. DNA of the CDR3: TGTGCCAGCAGTCTCAGCGGGAGTATCTACGAGCAGTACTTC.

V gene TRBV29-1 combines with J gene TRBJ1-3; D not certain. The CDR3 is 13 amino acids. Germline V gene data show CDR1 as SQVTM and CDR2 as ANQGSEA. Trimming removed 4 bases from V and 4 bases from J, with 11 bases in between. The CDR3 region is CSVGVELGNTIYF. The CDR3 DNA reads as TGCAGCGTTGGCGTTGAGCTGGGAAACACCATATATTTT.

This clone was counted between two and nine times. The chain joins TRBV29-1 to TRBJ1-6; D unclear. The germline CDR1 and CDR2 sequences are SQVTM and ANQGSEA. V lost 4 bases and J 5 bases, leaving 6 bases between the germline ends. This CDR3 has 12 residues. The CDR3 region is CSVGFNNSPLHF. The DNA for the CDR3 is TGCAGCGTTGGTTTTAATAATTCACCCCTCCACTTT.

The chain has TRBV11-3 and TRBJ2-1, with D maybe TRBD2 (6 bases). The V and J ends lost 5 bases and 5 bases respectively, with 13 bases between them. This CDR3 is built from 14 residues. Germline-derived CDR1 and CDR2 are SGHNT and YENEEA. For the CDR3, the DNA is TGTGCCAGCAGCAAAGCGGGTTTAAACAATGAGCAGTTCTTC. Protein sequence: CASSKAGLNNEQFF.

The J gene is TRBJ2-2, the V gene TRBV4-2; 7 bases line up with TRBD2. V lost 6 bases to trimming and J lost 3 bases; unmatched junction nucleotides: 4. The germline CDR1 and CDR2 sequences are LGHNA and YNFKEQ. This CDR3 is 14 amino acids long. The CDR3 region is CASRGLEDTGELFF. Written as DNA, the CDR3 is TGTGCCAGCAGAGGACTAGAAGACACCGGGGAGCTGTTTTTT.

The chain is built from TRBV4-2 and TRBJ2-1; a possible D gene is TRBD1 (5 bases). Looked up from germline, CDR1 is LGHNA and CDR2 is YNFKEQ. V lost 0 bases to trimming and J lost 5 bases, with 14 bases between them. The CDR3 runs 16 residues. CDR3 DNA sequence: TGTGCCAGCAGCCAAGATTGGGCAGGGTCCCACAATGAGCAGTTCTTC. Protein sequence: CASSQDWAGSHNEQFF.

V usage is TRBV5-1 and J usage is TRBJ2-3; D unresolved. Germline CDR1 SGHRS, CDR2 YFSETQ. The CDR3 runs 16 residues. V lost 1 base, J lost 1 base, and 13 bases lay in between. Here the CDR3 reads CASSLPARSGTDTQYF. In DNA, the CDR3 is TGCGCCAGCAGCTTGCCAGCGAGAAGCGGCACAGATACGCAGTATTTT.

J is TRBJ1-1 and V is TRBV28; D may be TRBD1 (5 bases). Trimming removed 8 bases from V and 0 bases from J, with 7 bases in between. The CDR3 covers 12 residues. The germline V gene encodes CDR1 MDHEN and CDR2 SYDVKM. CDR3 sequence reads: CASWGLNTEAFF. The DNA of the CDR3 is TGTGCCAGCTGGGGCCTGAACACTGAAGCTTTCTTT. The whole variable domain, remainder taken from reference TRBV28 and TRBJ1-1, is DVKVTQSSRYLVKRTGEKVFLECVQDMDHENMFWYRQDPGLGLRLIYFSYDVKMKEKGDIPEGYSVSREKKERFSLILESASTNQTSMYLCASWGLNTEAFFGQGTRLTVV.

In this sample, this clone turned up once. The chain combines TRBV5-6 with TRBJ2-7; 12 nucleotides agree with TRBD2. V trimming: 2 bases; J trimming: 8 bases; junction bases outside the gene matches: 2. Germline loops: CDR1 SGHDT, CDR2 YYEEEE. The CDR3 consists of 13 residues. The CDR3 region is CASSFGLAGQQYF. The CDR3 DNA is TGTGCCAGCAGCTTCGGACTAGCGGGACAGCAGTACTTC.

This clone was detected only once. The J gene is TRBJ2-1, the V gene TRBV2; 7 nucleotides align to TRBD2. The CDR3 has 15 residues. The V gene end was trimmed by 6 bases and the J gene end by 2 bases; junction bases not matched to a gene: 7. Germline V gene data show CDR1 as SNHLY and CDR2 as FYNNEI. For the CDR3, the DNA is TGTGCCAGCAGCGGACTGGGACTAACCTACAATGAGCAGTTCTTC. Translated: CASSGLGLTYNEQFF.

The V call is TRBV5-4, the J call TRBJ2-7, with 7 bases aligning to TRBD1. Trimming took 4 bases from V and 3 from J; bases not matched to a gene: 4. CDR1 is SGHNT and CDR2 is YYREEE in the germline V gene (reference sequence). The CDR3 sequence is 13 residues long. In DNA form, the CDR3 reads TGTGCCAGCAGCCAGGGACAGAACTACGAGCAGTACTTC. This gives the protein CASSQGQNYEQYF.